The sequence of this T cell receptor (beta chain) was determined in a study of T cells after yellow fever vaccination. TCRdb recomputed calls from the 5' RACE reads with MiXCR, one row per CDR3 protein. The table includes about 320,000 distinct CDR3 sequences, roughly 4.3% detected once. The CDR3 is 15 residues long. The junction had 8 bases not matched to a gene; V was cut back by 2 bases and J by 5 bases. Germline V gene data show CDR1 as MNHEY and CDR2 as SVGAGI. The sample holds many counts of this clonotype. V gene TRBV6-5 combines with J gene TRBJ1-1; 7 nucleotides line up with TRBD1. This specimen was PBMCs, taken 15 days after the yellow fever booster vaccination. The receptor was derived from a man in his late teens or twenties who received the YFV17D yellow fever vaccine. The CDR3 coding sequence is TGTGCCAGCAGTTACCGAGGGGGCATAGGGACTGAAGCTTTCTTT. This gives the protein CASSYRGGIGTEAFF.